This T cell receptor beta chain derives from a study of T cell repertoires in cytomegalovirus infection. About the study: Both a matching HLA type and CMV infection were indicated by public TCR beta signatures.

The CDR3 runs 14 residues. The germline CDR1 and CDR2 sequences are LNHDA and SQIVND (reference sequence). Trimming took 10 bases from V and 1 from J, leaving 17 bases between them. General observations from the study: Adding up the frequency of public TCR beta families identified people who carried CMV plus the relevant HLA.

TCRdb reanalysed the reads using MiXCR and keeps one entry per CDR3 protein. The table records almost 300,000 distinct CDR3 sequences, about a tenth of them present only once. This clonotype came up many times. Antigen unknown. The rearrangement uses TRBV19 and TRBJ2-7; D is tentatively TRBD1 or TRBD2 (5 bases each). The clonotype originates from a human donor in good health (CMV status not recorded). Some clones in this sample may be carry-over from other donors' samples. The sample comprised PBMCs. The CDR3 spells CATRGGGRSYEQYF. DNA for the CDR3: TGTGCCACCCGGGGTGGGGGTCGGTCCTACGAGCAGTACTTC.